The clone carrying this T cell receptor beta chain was observed a few times. The CDR3 is 16 amino acids. V gave up 5 bases and J gave up 0 bases, with 16 bases separating them. From germline, CDR1 is SEHNR and CDR2 FQNEAQ (reference sequence). The source of the sample is a study of T-cell memory formation after mild COVID-19. TCRdb called the 5' RACE reads again in MiXCR, with one record for every CDR3 protein. The sample has 470,000 or so distinct CDR3 sequences; approximately 19% are singletons. J is TRBJ1-2 and V is TRBV7-9; unclear D gene. This clonotype originated in a man aged 18-30 years who had mild COVID-19 (a few samples of this study predate the infection). Cell type and time point are not known. Sequencing used PBMCs or a T cell subset sorted from them (not recorded which). CDR3 in amino acids: CASSQGLNRANYGYTF. Here the CDR3 DNA reads TGTGCCAGCAGCCAAGGGCTGAATCGAGCTAACTATGGCTACACCTTC.